Presented here are 17 T cell receptor beta chains from one specimen sequenced in a study of T cell repertoires in cytomegalovirus infection. Using its own MiXCR run on the reads, TCRdb lists one record per CDR3 protein. The table records 370,000 or so distinct CDR3 sequences, approximately 35% of them present only once. For these TCRs, the target antigens are not known. The sample was cultured PBMCs, taken from culture after CMV antigen stimulation. The receptors were gathered from a human donor in good health (CMV status not recorded). Some clones in this sample may be carry-over from other donors' samples.

The V gene is TRBV7-2, the J gene TRBJ2-3; D remains unclear. The CDR3 has 14 residues. With 7 bases removed from V and 6 bases from J, the gap between germline ends came to 17 bases. In germline, CDR1 is SGHTA, CDR2 FQGNSA. The CDR3 region is CASTPRNNADTQYF. CDR3 nucleotide sequence: TGTGCCAGCACCCCCCGCAATAACGCGGATACGCAGTATTTT.

V is TRBV29-1 and J is TRBJ2-5; 10 positions agree with TRBD1. CDR1 is SQVTM and CDR2 is ANQGSEA in the germline V gene. This CDR3 contains 13 residues. With V trimmed by 3 bases and J by 4 bases, 2 bases remained unmatched. The CDR3 here is CSVDGTGAETQYF. The CDR3 coding sequence is TGCAGCGTTGATGGGACAGGGGCAGAGACCCAGTACTTC.

The V call is TRBV20-1, the J call TRBJ2-1; 9 positions agree with TRBD2. Germline V CDR1 and CDR2: DFQATT, SNEGSKA (reference sequence). The CDR3 runs to 16 residues. V trimming: 0 bases; J trimming: 6 bases; junction bases outside the gene matches: 9. The CDR3 spells CSARDEAGGPINEQFF. In nucleotides, the CDR3 is TGCAGTGCTAGAGATGAGGCGGGAGGGCCGATCAATGAGCAGTTCTTC.

The V gene is TRBV4-1, the J gene TRBJ2-2; 11 nucleotides agree with TRBD2. V was pared by 2 bases and J by 6 bases, with 5 bases of the junction left unmatched. CDR1 and CDR2 from the germline V gene are MGHRA and YSYEKL. The CDR3 spans 16 residues. CDR3 residues: CASSQLLAGAPGELFF. In DNA, the CDR3 is TGCGCCAGCAGCCAATTACTAGCGGGAGCTCCCGGGGAGCTGTTTTTT.

The sample holds many counts of this clonotype. The chain recombines TRBV7-6 with TRBJ1-2; TRBD1 agrees at 7 bases. The CDR3 has 15 amino acids. The J segment lost 8 bases and the V segment lost 5 bases, leaving 14 bases of the junction unmatched. The germline V gene encodes CDR1 SGHVS and CDR2 FNYEAQ. The CDR3 reads CASSLETGRDGGYTF. The CDR3 region has the DNA TGTGCCAGCAGCCTAGAGACAGGGCGAGACGGGGGCTACACCTTC.

The sample holds a few counts of this clonotype. V is TRBV7-6 and J is TRBJ2-7; D not certain. The V end lost 3 bases, the J end lost 2 bases, and 8 bases lay between the germline ends. The CDR3 spans 13 residues. Germline V gene sequence: CDR1 SGHVS, CDR2 FNYEAQ. The CDR3 is CASSFEITYEQYF. CDR3 coding DNA: TGTGCCAGCAGCTTCGAGATCACCTACGAGCAGTACTTC.

The gene calls are TRBV29-1 and TRBJ2-1; 11 bases map to TRBD2. Germline V gene data show CDR1 as SQVTM and CDR2 as ANQGSEA. CDR3 size: 12 residues. V was clipped by 4 bases and J by 13 bases; unmatched bases: 6. CDR3 DNA: TGCAGCGTTGGGGTAGCGGGAGGGGATCAGTTCTTC. This encodes CSVGVAGGDQFF.

The chain joins TRBV28 to TRBJ1-3; possible D gene TRBD1, 5 bases. CDR1 MDHEN and CDR2 SYDVKM come from the germline V gene. V lost 4 bases, J lost 0 bases, and 10 bases lay in between. The CDR3 length is 15 residues. Here the CDR3 DNA reads TGTGCCAGCAGTTGGGGACTAATCTCTGGAAACACCATATATTTT. Its protein product is CASSWGLISGNTIYF. Variable domain in full (rest from reference TRBV28 and TRBJ1-3): DVKVTQSSRYLVKRTGEKVFLECVQDMDHENMFWYRQDPGLGLRLIYFSYDVKMKEKGDIPEGYSVSREKKERFSLILESASTNQTSMYLCASSWGLISGNTIYFGEGSWLTVV.

This clonotype appeared a few times. The rearrangement joins TRBV5-7 to TRBJ2-5; 8 bases match TRBD1. TRBV5-7 is an ORF, with its function uncertain. J was trimmed by 2 bases and V by 1 base; bases with no gene match: 7. This CDR3 has 16 amino acids. The CDR3 spells CASSLFRWDRQETQYF. In DNA form, the CDR3 reads TGTGCCAGCAGCTTGTTTCGGTGGGACAGGCAAGAGACCCAGTACTTC.

V usage is TRBV6-6 and J usage is TRBJ2-7; unclear D gene. Trimming stripped 5 bases from V and 2 bases from J, with 10 bases between. The germline CDR1 and CDR2 sequences are MNHNY and SVGAGI (reference sequence). CDR3 length equals 13 residues. CDR3 region: CASSQNSPYEQYV. Written as DNA, the CDR3 is TGTGCCAGCAGTCAAAATAGCCCCTACGAGCAGTACGTC.

The chain recombines TRBV6-2 or TRBV6-3 with TRBJ2-1; TRBD2 might be the D (6 bases). Trimming cost V 7 bases and J 4 bases, with 17 bases left between them. Per germline, CDR1 MNHEY and CDR2 SVGEGT. The CDR3 has 15 amino acids. CDR3 DNA: TGTGCCAGCAACTTCGGCGGGATCCCGTACAATGAGCAGTTCTTC. Translating it yields CASNFGGIPYNEQFF.

The rearrangement links TRBV7-2 to TRBJ2-7; unclear D gene. Germline CDR1 reads SGHTA; CDR2 reads FQGNSA. The CDR3 is 13 residues long. The V end lost 4 bases, the J end lost 6 bases, and 13 bases lay between the germline ends. CDR3 region: CASSSISMGEQYF. In DNA form, the CDR3 reads TGTGCCAGCAGCTCGATCTCTATGGGCGAGCAGTACTTC.

This clonotype showed up just a few times. V and J are TRBV24-1 and TRBJ2-5; 8 bases fit TRBD1. The V and J ends lost 1 base and 5 bases, in that order; junction bases with no gene match: 5. The CDR3 runs 15 residues. Germline V gene data show CDR1 as KGHDR and CDR2 as SFDVKD. The CDR3 bases are TGTGCCACCAGTGATTTCGGCAGGGGGCTTGAGACCCAGTACTTC. It yields the protein CATSDFGRGLETQYF.

The rearrangement links TRBV6-2 or TRBV6-3 to TRBJ2-3, with TRBD2 matching over 13 bases. CDR1 is MNHEY, CDR2 SVGEGT, per germline. The CDR3 is 23 residues long. The V segment lost 2 bases and the J segment 2 bases; nucleotides outside the gene matches: 22. The DNA of the CDR3 is TGTGCCAGCAGTTACCCAAGCCGGGGACTAGCGGGAACAACTGGAGGCTCCACAGATACGCAGTATTTT. Amino acids: CASSYPSRGLAGTTGGSTDTQYF.

The J gene is TRBJ1-2, the V gene TRBV19; D remains unclear. Trimming cost V 3 bases and J 3 bases, with 8 bases left between them. The CDR3 runs to 13 residues. The germline CDR1 and CDR2 sequences are LNHDA and SQIVND (reference sequence). The CDR3 coding sequence is TGTGCCAGTAGTATGCACACAGACTATGGCTACACCTTC. The encoded protein is CASSMHTDYGYTF.

V gene TRBV11-1 combines with J gene TRBJ2-1, with D maybe TRBD2 (6 bases). V lost 3 bases and J lost 4, with 16 bases in between. CDR1 is SGHAT, CDR2 FQDESV, per germline (reference sequence). There are 16 residues in the CDR3. CDR3 protein: CASSLLPGLIYNEQFF. CDR3 bases: TGTGCCAGCAGCTTGCTTCCGGGACTTATATACAATGAGCAGTTCTTC.

J is TRBJ2-1 and V is TRBV27, with D possibly TRBD2 on 6 matching bases. V lost 5 bases and J 10 bases, leaving 15 bases between the germline ends. The CDR3 sequence is 13 residues long. Per the germline V gene, CDR1 is MNHEY and CDR2 is SMNVEV (reference sequence). The CDR3 nucleotides read TGTGCCAGCAGTCAGGTCGGTGGGGGGGAGCAGTTCTTC. Translation: CASSQVGGGEQFF.